Listed here are 13 T cell receptor beta chains from one sample, sequenced in a study of PD-1 blockade in classical Hodgkin lymphoma. Every patient had relapsed following autologous stem cell transplantation, and cohorts differed in brentuximab vedotin exposure. Data came from immunoSEQ multiplex PCR; TCRdb stores just in-frame clones and leaves some out. The data contain about 76,000 clones, roughly 90% of them singletons. Material: peripheral blood mononuclear cells (PBMCs), obtained at baseline. These receptors were collected from a human donor with classical Hodgkin lymphoma.

V is TRBV25-1 and J is TRBJ1-1; possibly TRBD1 for D (5 bases). CDR3 size: 13 residues. Trimming removed 8 bases from V and 0 bases from J, with 10 bases in between. The germline V gene has CDR1 MGHDK and CDR2 SYGVNS. The CDR3 DNA sequence: TGTGCCAGCGGGGGAGACGTGAACACTGAAGCTTTCTTT. Its protein is CASGGDVNTEAFF.

This clone showed up just a few times. This chain uses TRBV2 with TRBJ2-2, with 7 positions matching TRBD1. CDR3 length: 12 residues. Looked up from germline, CDR1 is SNHLY and CDR2 is FYNNEI. Here the CDR3 reads CGTGDNTGELFF. DNA for the CDR3: TGTGGGACAGGAGATAACACCGGGGAGCTGTTTTTT.

This clone was seen once. This chain connects TRBV27 to TRBJ2-7, with 12 bases matching TRBD2. Germline CDR1 and CDR2: MNHEY and SMNVEV (reference sequence). The CDR3 is made up of 15 amino acids. V lost 5 bases, J lost 4 bases, and 6 bases stayed unmatched. The DNA of the CDR3 is TGTGCCAGCAGTATGACTAGCGGGAGAGGGTACGAGCAGTACTTC. It is translated as CASSMTSGRGYEQYF.

V is TRBV28 and J is TRBJ1-5; TRBD1 matches at 9 bases. This CDR3 contains 14 residues. The V gene's germline CDR1 is MDHEN and CDR2 SYDVKM. Trimming at V came to 4 bases and at J to 6 bases, leaving 4 bases not matched to a gene. The CDR3 nucleotides are TGTGCCAGCAGTTCGGGGACAGGGCGTCAGCCCCAGCATTTT. Its protein is CASSSGTGRQPQHF.

This rearrangement joins TRBV30 to TRBJ1-6; D uncertain. The V and J ends lost 1 base and 7 bases respectively, with 8 bases between them. The germline gives CDR1 GTSNPN, CDR2 SVGIG (reference sequence). This CDR3 region has 13 residues. CDR3 in DNA: TGTGCCTGGAGTGGGCTTGGGAATTCACCCCTCCACTTT. This codes for CAWSGLGNSPLHF.

This clone was observed a single time. The V and J genes are TRBV7-2 and TRBJ1-3; weak D call: TRBD1 (5 bases). The ends were cut back, 1 base at V and 2 bases at J, with 9 bases in the middle. Germline V CDR1 and CDR2: SGHTA, FQGNSA. The CDR3 extends over 15 amino acids. CDR3 DNA: TGTGCCAGCAGCTTAGTTGGGGGAGCTGGAAACACCATATATTTT. Translation: CASSLVGGAGNTIYF.

The chain recombines TRBV10-1 with TRBJ2-3; 9 nucleotides agree with TRBD1. The germline V gene has CDR1 WNHNN and CDR2 SYGVQD (reference sequence). Trimming cost V 4 bases and J 5 bases; bases outside gene matches: 7. The CDR3 is made up of 15 amino acids. The CDR3 loop reads CASSVGTGRIDTQYF. The CDR3 nucleotides read TGCGCCAGCAGTGTCGGGACAGGGCGGATAGATACGCAGTATTTT.

About this clone itself: An end of the junction differs from the germline gene, which may be a read error. The chain links TRBV15 to TRBJ2-3; no firm D call. Looked up from germline, CDR1 is LNHNV and CDR2 is YYDKDF (reference sequence). The length of the CDR3 is 15 residues. Written as DNA, the CDR3 is TGTGCCACCAGCCGAGAGACGGTCAGCACAGATACGCAGTATTTT. Protein product: CATSRETVSTDTQYF. Full variable domain (outside the CDR3, taken from reference TRBV15 and TRBJ2-3): DAMVIQNPRYQVTQFGKPVTLSCSQTLNHNVMYWYQQKSSQAPKLLFHYYDKDFNNEADTPDNFQSRRPNTSFCFLDIRSPGLGDTAMYLCATSRETVSTDTQYFGPGTRLTVL.

CDR3 bases: TGCAGCGTTGAGCCCGTGAAGGTAGCTTTCTTT. Translated: CSVEPVKVAFF. V usage is TRBV29-1 and J usage is TRBJ1-1; D uncertain. The CDR3 spans 11 residues. Trimming left V 3 bases short and J 10 bases short, with 12 bases between. In germline, CDR1 is SQVTM, CDR2 ANQGSEA.

The chain is built from TRBV18 and TRBJ2-7; TRBD1 agrees at 7 bases. CDR3 length: 17 amino acids. Trimming removed 6 bases from V and 0 bases from J; junction bases left unmatched: 14. Germline V gene lookup returns CDR1 KGHSH and CDR2 LQKENI. The CDR3 DNA sequence: TGTGCCAGCTCGTACGGTTGGGGACAGTCAATCTCCTACGAGCAGTACTTC. It translates to CASSYGWGQSISYEQYF. Drawing the rest from reference TRBV18 and TRBJ2-7, the complete variable domain is NAGVMQNPRHLVRRRGQEARLRCSPMKGHSHVYWYRQLPEEGLKFMVYLQKENIIDESGMPKERFSAEFPKEGPSILRIQQVVRGDSAAYFCASSYGWGQSISYEQYFGPGTRLTVT.

V and J are TRBV6-1 and TRBJ2-4; no firm D call. In germline, CDR1 is MNHNS, CDR2 SASEGT. The CDR3 spans 16 residues. Deletions cut 2 bases from V and 3 bases from J, with 14 bases between. The CDR3 DNA reads as TGTGCCAGCAGTGAACAAGGGATAAAGGTCAAAAACATTCAGTACTTC. It encodes CASSEQGIKVKNIQYF.

The chain combines TRBV5-4 with TRBJ2-6; D ambiguous. Trimming cost V 1 base and J 6 bases, with 2 bases left between them. CDR1 is SGHNT, CDR2 YYREEE, per germline (reference sequence). The CDR3 is made up of 12 amino acids. The CDR3 nucleotides are TGTGCCAGCAGCTTGTCGGCCAACGTCCTGACTTTC. Protein product: CASSLSANVLTF.

The chain uses TRBV7-9 and TRBJ2-1, with 11 bases identical to TRBD2. The CDR3 is 15 residues long. Germline trimming cut 3 bases from V and 9 bases from J; bases unmatched to any gene: 7. The germline gives CDR1 SEHNR, CDR2 FQNEAQ (reference sequence). The CDR3 DNA is TGTGCCAGCAGCTTTTTAGCGGGAGGGCCTGGTGAGCAGTTCTTC. Translation: CASSFLAGGPGEQFF.